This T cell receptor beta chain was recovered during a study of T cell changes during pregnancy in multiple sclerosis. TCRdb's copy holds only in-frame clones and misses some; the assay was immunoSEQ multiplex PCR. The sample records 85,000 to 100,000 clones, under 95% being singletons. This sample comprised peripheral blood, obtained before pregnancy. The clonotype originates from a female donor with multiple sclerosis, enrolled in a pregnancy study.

The CDR3 region is CASSTPPSAGSYEQYF. DNA for the CDR3: TGTGCCAGTAGTACCCCCCCGTCAGCGGGTTCCTACGAGCAGTACTTC. The rearrangement joins TRBV19 to TRBJ2-7, with D maybe TRBD2 (6 bases). The CDR3 totals 16 residues. CDR1 is LNHDA and CDR2 is SQIVND in the germline V gene (reference sequence). Trimming left V 4 bases short and J 1 base short, with 17 bases between.